This T cell receptor beta chain was profiled in a study of T cell repertoires in cytomegalovirus infection (dated 2019 in TCRdb). With respect to the entire study: The HLA type of each donor mattered for the analysis, because public TCR beta signatures pointed to carriage of CMV infection along with the matching HLA type. What the research found in general, with its limitations: The ex vivo response was dominated by HLA-C-restricted CMV-specific TCR beta clonotypes, which also provided the single most frequent clonotype in two of eight donors. Carriers of CMV infection plus the relevant HLA type were discriminated by the cumulative frequency of public TCR beta family members in the study cohort and in an independent approximately 350-donor cohort.

The reads were generated on an Illumina HiSeq 1500. Using fastp at Q25 and MiXCR, TCRdb reprocessed the public reads and kept productive beta chains. Every CDR3 protein is listed once, alongside the most common genes and DNA of its rows. The sample table holds nearly 450,000 distinct CDR3 sequences, of which approximately 32% were seen once. The ten largest clones represent roughly 15% of the sample. V is clipped by 0 bases and J by 5 bases, and the sequence between their germline boundaries is 16 bases long. The CDR3, cysteine through phenylalanine, is 17 amino acids long. Solely the CDR3 DNA is kept, with 51 bases framed from the first base. The germline V gene yields MGHRA for CDR1 and YSYEKL for CDR2. About this clonotype itself: This clone's antigen is unknown. No base qualities exist here, and no much larger clone lies one base off it.

Sample: PBMCs. This clonotype was obtained from a human donor in good health (CMV status not recorded). Some clones in this sample may be carry-over from other donors' samples. Here the chain combines TRBV4-1 and TRBJ2-2; TRBD2 is possibly the D segment (5 matching bases). The CDR3 in this case is CASSQEASHTPTGELFF. The DNA sequence is given as TGCGCCAGCAGCCAAGAAGCTAGCCACACACCGACCGGGGAGCTGTTTTTT.